This TCR beta chain was identified during a study of T cell responses to AZD1222 COVID-19 vaccine. Overall study findings and caveats: White British people made up most donors, females outnumbered males, and clonal diversity was possibly underestimated.

This CDR3 has 15 residues. CDR1 SSHAT and CDR2 FNYEAQ come from the germline V gene (reference sequence). The trim removed 5 bases at V and 1 base at J, leaving 6 bases unmatched. For this clone: No antigen is known for it.

Clones were sequenced by immunoSEQ multiplex PCR, and TCRdb holds only the in-frame ones, with some missing. Among about 150,000 clones listed, approximately 90% were seen once. The receptor was derived from an adult who received the AZD1222 COVID-19 vaccine. The chain uses TRBV7-7 and TRBJ2-5; 8 bases are a match to TRBD1. The specimen comprised peripheral blood, sampled 28 days after the second AZD1222 dose. CDR3 in DNA: TGTGCCAGCAGCCCCGCCGGGACAGGCCAAGAGACCCAGTACTTC. It codes for CASSPAGTGQETQYF.